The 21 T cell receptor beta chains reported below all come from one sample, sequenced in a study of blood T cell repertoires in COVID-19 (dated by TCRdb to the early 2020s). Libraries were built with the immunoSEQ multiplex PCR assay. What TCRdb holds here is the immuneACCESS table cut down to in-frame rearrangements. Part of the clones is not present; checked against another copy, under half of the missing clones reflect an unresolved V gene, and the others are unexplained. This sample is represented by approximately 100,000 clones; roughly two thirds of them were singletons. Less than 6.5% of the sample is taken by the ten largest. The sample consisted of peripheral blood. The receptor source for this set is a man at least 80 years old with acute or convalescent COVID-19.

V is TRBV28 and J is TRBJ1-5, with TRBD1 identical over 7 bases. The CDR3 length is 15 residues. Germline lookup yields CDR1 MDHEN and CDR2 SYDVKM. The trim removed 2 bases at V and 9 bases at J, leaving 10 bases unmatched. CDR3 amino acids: CASSLGGGGGRPQHF. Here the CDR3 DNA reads TGTGCCAGCAGTTTAGGAGGGGGCGGTGGACGGCCCCAGCATTTT.

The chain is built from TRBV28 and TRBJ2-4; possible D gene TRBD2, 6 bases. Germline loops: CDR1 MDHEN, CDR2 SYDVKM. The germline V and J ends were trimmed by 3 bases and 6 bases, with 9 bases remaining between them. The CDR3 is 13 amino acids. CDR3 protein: CASSFGGINIQYF. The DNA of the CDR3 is TGTGCCAGCAGTTTTGGCGGGATAAACATTCAGTACTTC.

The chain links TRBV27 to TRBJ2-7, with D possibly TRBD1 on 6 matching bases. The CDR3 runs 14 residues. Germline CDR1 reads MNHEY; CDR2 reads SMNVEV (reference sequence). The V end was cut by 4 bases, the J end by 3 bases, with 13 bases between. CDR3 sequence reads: CASSSRDTFYEQYF. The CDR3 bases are TGTGCCAGCAGTTCCCGGGACACCTTCTACGAGCAGTACTTC.

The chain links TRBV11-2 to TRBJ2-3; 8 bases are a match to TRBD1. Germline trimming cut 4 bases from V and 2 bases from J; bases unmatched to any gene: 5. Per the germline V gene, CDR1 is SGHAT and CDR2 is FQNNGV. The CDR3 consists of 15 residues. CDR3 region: CASSSRTGLTDTQYF. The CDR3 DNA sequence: TGTGCCAGCAGCTCTCGGACAGGGCTCACAGATACGCAGTATTTT.

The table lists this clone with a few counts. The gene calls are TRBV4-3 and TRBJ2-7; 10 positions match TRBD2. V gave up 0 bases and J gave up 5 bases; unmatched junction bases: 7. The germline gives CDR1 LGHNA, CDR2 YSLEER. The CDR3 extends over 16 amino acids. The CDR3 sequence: CASSQDRSGRVNEQYF. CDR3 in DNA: TGCGCCAGCAGCCAAGATAGGAGCGGGAGGGTCAACGAGCAGTACTTC.

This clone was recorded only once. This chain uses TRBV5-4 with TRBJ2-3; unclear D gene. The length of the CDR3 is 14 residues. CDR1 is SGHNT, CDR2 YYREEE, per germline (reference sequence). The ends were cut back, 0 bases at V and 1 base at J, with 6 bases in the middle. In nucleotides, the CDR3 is TGTGCCAGCAGCTTGGCCTCCCGCACAGATACGCAGTATTTT. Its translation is CASSLASRTDTQYF. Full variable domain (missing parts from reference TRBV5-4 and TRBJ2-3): ETGVTQSPTHLIKTRGQQVTLRCSSQSGHNTVSWYQQALGQGPQFIFQYYREEENGRGNFPPRFSGLQFPNYSSELNVNALELDDSALYLCASSLASRTDTQYFGPGTRLTVL.

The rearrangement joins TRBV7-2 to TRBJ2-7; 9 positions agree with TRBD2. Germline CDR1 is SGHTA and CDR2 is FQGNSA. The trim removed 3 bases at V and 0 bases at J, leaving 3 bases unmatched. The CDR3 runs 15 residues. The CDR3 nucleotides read TGTGCCAGCAGCTTCCTAGCGGGAAGCTCCTACGAGCAGTACTTC. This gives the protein CASSFLAGSSYEQYF. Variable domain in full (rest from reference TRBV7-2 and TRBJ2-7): GAGVSQSPSNKVTEKGKDVELRCDPISGHTALYWYRQSLGQGLEFLIYFQGNSAPDKSGLPSDRFSAERTGGSVSTLTIQRTQQEDSAVYLCASSFLAGSSYEQYFGPGTRLTVT.

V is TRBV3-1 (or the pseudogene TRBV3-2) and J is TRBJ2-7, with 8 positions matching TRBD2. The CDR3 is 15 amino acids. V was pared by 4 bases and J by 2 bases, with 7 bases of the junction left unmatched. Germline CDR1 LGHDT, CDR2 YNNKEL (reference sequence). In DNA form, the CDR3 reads TGTGCCAGCAGCCCGGGCGGGACTAGTACCTACGAGCAGTACTTC. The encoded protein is CASSPGGTSTYEQYF.

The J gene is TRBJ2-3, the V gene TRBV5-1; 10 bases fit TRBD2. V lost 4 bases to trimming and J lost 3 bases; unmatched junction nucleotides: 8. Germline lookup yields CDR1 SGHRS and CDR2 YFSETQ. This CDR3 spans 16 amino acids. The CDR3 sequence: CASSPTLAGATDTQYF. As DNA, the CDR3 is TGCGCCAGCAGCCCCACTCTAGCGGGAGCGACAGATACGCAGTATTTT.

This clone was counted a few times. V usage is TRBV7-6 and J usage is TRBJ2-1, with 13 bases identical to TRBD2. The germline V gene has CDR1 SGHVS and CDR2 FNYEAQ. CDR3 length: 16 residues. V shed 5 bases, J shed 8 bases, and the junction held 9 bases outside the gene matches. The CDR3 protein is CASSLTGTSGTHEQFF. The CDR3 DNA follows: TGTGCCAGCAGCCTAACCGGGACTAGCGGGACCCATGAGCAGTTCTTC.

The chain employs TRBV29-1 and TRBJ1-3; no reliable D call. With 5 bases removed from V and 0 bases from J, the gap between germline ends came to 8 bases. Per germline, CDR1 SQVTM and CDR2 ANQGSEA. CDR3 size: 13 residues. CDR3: CSVLEGSGNTIYF. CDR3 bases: TGCAGCGTTCTGGAGGGCTCTGGAAACACCATATATTTT.

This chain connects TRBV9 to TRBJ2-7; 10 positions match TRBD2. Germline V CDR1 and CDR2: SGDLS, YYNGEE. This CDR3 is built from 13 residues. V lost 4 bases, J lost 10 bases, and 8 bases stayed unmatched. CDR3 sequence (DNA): TGTGCCAGCAGCTCAGGGACTAGCGAGAGTCAGTACTTC. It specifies CASSSGTSESQYF. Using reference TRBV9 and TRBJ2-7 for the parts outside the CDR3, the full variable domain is DSGVTQTPKHLITATGQRVTLRCSPRSGDLSVYWYQQSLDQGLQFLIQYYNGEERAKGNILERFSAQQFPDLHSELNLSSLELGDSALYFCASSSGTSESQYFGPGTRLTVT.

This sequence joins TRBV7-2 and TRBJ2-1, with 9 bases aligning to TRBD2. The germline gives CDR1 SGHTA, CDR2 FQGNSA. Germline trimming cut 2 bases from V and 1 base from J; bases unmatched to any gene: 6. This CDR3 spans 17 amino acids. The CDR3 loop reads CASSLFSGRISYNEQFF. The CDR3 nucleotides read TGTGCCAGCAGCTTATTTAGCGGGAGAATTTCCTACAATGAGCAGTTCTTC.

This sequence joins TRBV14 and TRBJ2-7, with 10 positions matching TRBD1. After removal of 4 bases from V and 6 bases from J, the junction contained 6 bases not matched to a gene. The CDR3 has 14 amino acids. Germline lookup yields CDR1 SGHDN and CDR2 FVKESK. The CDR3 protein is CASSLGQGFPEQYF. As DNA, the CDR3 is TGTGCCAGCAGCCTGGGACAGGGGTTCCCCGAGCAGTACTTC.

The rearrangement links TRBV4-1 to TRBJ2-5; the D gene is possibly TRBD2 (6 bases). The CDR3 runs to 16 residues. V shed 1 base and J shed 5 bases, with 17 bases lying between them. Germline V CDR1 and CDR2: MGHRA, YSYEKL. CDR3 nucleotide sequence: TGCGCCAGCAGCCAAGGCATACTAGCTCGCAGTGAGACCCAGTACTTC. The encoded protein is CASSQGILARSETQYF.

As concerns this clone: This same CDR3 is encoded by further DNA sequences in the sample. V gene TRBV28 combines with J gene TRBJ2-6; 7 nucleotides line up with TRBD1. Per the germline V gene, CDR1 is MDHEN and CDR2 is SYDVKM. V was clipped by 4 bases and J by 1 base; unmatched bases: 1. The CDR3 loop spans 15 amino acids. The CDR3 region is CASSSQGSGANVLTF. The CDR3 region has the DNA TGTGCCAGCAGTTCACAGGGGTCTGGGGCCAACGTCCTGACTTTC.

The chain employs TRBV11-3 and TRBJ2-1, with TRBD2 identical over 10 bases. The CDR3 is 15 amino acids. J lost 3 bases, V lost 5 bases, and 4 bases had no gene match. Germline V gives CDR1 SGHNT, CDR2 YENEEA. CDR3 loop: CASSSGRAVYNEQFF. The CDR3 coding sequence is TGTGCCAGCAGCAGCGGGAGGGCCGTCTACAATGAGCAGTTCTTC.

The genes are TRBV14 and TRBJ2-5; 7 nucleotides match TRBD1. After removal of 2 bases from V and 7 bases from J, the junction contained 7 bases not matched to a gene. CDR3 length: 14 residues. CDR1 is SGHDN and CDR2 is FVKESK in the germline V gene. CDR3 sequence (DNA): TGTGCCAGCAGCCAAACAGGGGCGGTGGGGACCCAGTACTTC. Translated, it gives CASSQTGAVGTQYF.

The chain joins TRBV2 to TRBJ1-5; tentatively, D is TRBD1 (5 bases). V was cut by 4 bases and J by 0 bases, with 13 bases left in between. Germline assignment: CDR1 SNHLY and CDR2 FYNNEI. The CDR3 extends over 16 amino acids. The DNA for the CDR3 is TGTGCCAGCAGTGGGGGGGAACCCTATAGCAATCAGCCCCAGCATTTT. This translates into CASSGGEPYSNQPQHF.

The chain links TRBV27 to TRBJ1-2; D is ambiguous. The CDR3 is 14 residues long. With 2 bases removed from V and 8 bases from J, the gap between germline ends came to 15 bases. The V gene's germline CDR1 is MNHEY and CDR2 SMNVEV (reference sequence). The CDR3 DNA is TGTGCCAGCAGTTTAGGAGTTCCCTCGGGAGGCTACACCTTC. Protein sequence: CASSLGVPSGGYTF.

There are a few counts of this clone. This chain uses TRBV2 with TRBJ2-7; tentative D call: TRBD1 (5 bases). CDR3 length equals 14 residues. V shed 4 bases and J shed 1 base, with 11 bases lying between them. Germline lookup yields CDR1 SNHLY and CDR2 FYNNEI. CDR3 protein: CASSVEAGSYEQYF. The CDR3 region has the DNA TGTGCCAGCAGTGTTGAGGCAGGGTCCTACGAGCAGTACTTC.